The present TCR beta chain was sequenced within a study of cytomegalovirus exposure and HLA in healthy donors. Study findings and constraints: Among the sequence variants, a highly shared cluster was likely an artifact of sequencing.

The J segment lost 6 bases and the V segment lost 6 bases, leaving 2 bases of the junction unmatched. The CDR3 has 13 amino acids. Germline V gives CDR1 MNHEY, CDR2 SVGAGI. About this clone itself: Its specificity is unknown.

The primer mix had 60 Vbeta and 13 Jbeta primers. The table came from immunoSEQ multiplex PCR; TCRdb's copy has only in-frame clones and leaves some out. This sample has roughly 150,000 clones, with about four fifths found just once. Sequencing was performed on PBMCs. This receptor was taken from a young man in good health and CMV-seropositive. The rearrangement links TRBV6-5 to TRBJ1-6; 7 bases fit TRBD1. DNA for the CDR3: TGTGCCAGCAGACGACAGGGTAATTCACCCCTCCACTTT. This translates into CASRRQGNSPLHF.